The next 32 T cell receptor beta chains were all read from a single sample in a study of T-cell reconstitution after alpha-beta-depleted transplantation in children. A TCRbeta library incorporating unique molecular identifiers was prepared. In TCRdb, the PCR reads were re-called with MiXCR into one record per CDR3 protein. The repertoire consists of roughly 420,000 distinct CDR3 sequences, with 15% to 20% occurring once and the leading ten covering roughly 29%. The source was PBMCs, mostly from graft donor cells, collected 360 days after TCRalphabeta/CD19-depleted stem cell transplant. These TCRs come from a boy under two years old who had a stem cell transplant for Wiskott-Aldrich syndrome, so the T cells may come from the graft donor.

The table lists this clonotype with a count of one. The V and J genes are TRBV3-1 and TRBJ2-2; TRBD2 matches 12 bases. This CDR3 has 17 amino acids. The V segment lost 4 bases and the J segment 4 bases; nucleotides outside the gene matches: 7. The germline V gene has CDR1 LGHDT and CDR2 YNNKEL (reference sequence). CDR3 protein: CASSRTSGILTTGELFF. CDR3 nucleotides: TGTGCCAGCAGCCGGACTAGCGGGATTTTAACCACCGGGGAGCTGTTTTTT.

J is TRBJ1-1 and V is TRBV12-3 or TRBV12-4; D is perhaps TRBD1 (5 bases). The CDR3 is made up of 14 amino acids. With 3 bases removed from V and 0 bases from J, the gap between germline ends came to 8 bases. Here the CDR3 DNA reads TGTGCCAGCAGTTTTTGGGGGATGAACACTGAAGCTTTCTTT. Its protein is CASSFWGMNTEAFF.

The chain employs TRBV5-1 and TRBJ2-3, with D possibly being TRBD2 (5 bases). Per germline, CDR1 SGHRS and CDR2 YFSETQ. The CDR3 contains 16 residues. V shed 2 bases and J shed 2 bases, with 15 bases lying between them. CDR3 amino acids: CASSFFGEPPTDTQYF. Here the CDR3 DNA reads TGCGCCAGCAGCTTCTTTGGGGAGCCCCCCACAGATACGCAGTATTTT.

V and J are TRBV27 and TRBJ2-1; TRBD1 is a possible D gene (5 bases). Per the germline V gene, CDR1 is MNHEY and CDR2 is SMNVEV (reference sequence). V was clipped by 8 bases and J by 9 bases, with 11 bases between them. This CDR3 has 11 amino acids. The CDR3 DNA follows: TGTGCCAGCTGGGGTAGGGGTGAGCAGTTCTTC. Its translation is CASWGRGEQFF.

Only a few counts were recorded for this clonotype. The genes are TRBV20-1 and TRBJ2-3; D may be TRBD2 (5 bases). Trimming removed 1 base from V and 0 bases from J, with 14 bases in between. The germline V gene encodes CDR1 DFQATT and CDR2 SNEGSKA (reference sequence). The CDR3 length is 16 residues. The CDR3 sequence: CSARVFTRSSTDTQYF. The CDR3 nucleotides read TGCAGTGCTAGAGTCTTTACTAGGTCTAGCACAGATACGCAGTATTTT.

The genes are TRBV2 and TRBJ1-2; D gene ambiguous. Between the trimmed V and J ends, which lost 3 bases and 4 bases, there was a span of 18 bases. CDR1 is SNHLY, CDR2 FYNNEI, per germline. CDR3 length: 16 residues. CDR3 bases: TGTGCCAGCAGTGAGGACCGGCCAACCCTTGGCTATGGCTACACCTTC. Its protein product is CASSEDRPTLGYGYTF.

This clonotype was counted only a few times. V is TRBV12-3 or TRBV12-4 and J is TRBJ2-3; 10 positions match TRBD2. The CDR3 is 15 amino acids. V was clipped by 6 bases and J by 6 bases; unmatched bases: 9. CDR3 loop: CASRWLAGVSDTQYF. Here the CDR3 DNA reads TGTGCCAGCAGATGGCTAGCGGGAGTTTCTGATACGCAGTATTTT.

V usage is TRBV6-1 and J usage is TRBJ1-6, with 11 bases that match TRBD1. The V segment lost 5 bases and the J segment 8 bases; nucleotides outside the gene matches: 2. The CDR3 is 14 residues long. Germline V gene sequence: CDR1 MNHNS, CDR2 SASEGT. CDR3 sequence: CASSKGQGDSPLHF. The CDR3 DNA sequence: TGTGCCAGCAGTAAGGGACAGGGGGATTCACCCCTCCACTTT.

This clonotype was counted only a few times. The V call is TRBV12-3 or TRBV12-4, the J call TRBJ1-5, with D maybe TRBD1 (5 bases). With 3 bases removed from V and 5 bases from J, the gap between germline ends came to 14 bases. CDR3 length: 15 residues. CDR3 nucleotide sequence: TGTGCCAGCAGTTTCGGTACAGGAAATTATCAGCCCCAGCATTTT. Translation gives CASSFGTGNYQPQHF.

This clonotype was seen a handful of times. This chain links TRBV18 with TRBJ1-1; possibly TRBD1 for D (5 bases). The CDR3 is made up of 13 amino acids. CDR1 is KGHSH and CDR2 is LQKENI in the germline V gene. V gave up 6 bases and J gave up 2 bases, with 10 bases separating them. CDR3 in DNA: TGTGCCAGCTCTCACGACAGAAACACTGAAGCTTTCTTT. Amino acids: CASSHDRNTEAFF.

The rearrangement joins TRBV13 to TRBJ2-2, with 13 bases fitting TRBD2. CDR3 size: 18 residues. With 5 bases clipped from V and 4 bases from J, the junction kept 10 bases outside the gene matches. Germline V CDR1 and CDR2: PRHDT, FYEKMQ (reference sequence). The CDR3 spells CASSPRLAGGLVTGELFF. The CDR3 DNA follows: TGTGCCAGCAGCCCCAGACTAGCGGGGGGCCTCGTCACCGGGGAGCTGTTTTTT. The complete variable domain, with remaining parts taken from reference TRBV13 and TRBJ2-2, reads AAGVIQSPRHLIKEKRETATLKCYPIPRHDTVYWYQQGPGQDPQFLISFYEKMQSDKGSIPDRFSAQQFSDYHSELNMSSLELGDSALYFCASSPRLAGGLVTGELFFGEGSRLTVL.

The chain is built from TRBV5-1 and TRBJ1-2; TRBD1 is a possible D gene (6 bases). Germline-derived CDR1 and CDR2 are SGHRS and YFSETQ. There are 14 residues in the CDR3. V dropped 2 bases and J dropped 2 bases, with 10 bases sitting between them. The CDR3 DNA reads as TGCGCCAGCAGCTTATCGGACAGCAACTATGGCTACACCTTC. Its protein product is CASSLSDSNYGYTF. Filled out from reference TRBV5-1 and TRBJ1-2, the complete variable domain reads KAGVTQTPRYLIKTRGQQVTLSCSPISGHRSVSWYQQTPGQGLQFLFEYFSETQRNKGNFPGRFSGRQFSNSRSEMNVSTLELGDSALYLCASSLSDSNYGYTFGSGTRLTVV.

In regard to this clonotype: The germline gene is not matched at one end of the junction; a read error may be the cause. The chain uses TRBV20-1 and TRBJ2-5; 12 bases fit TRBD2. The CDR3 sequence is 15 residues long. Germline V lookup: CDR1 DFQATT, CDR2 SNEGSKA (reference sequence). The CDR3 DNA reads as TGTAGTGGGTTCCTAGCGGGGGGGCAGTGGGAGACCCAGTACTTC. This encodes CSGFLAGGQWETQYF.

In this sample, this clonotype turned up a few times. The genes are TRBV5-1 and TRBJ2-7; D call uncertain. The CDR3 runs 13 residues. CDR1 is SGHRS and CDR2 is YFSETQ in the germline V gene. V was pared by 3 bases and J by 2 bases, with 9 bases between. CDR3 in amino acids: CASSWTVAYEQYF. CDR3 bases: TGCGCCAGCAGCTGGACGGTTGCCTACGAGCAGTACTTC.

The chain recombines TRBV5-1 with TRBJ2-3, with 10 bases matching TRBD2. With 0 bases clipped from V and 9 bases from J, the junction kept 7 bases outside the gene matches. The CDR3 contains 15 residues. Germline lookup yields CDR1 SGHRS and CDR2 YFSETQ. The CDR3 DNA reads TGCGCCAGCAGCTTGGTTAGCGGGGGGCCAGGGACGCAGTATTTT. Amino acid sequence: CASSLVSGGPGTQYF.

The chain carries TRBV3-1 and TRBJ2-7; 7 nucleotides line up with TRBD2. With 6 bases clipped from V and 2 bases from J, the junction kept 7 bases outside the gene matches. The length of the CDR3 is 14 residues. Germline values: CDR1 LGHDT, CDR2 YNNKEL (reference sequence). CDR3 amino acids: CASSYGLEAYEQYF. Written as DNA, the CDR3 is TGTGCCAGCAGTTACGGACTAGAAGCCTACGAGCAGTACTTC.

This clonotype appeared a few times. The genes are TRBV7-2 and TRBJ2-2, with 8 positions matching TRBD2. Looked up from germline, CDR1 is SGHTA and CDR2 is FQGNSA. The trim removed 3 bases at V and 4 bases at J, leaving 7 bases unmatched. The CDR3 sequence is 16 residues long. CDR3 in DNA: TGTGCCAGCAGCTTTCTCAGCGGGAGCTTCACCGGGGAGCTGTTTTTT. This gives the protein CASSFLSGSFTGELFF.

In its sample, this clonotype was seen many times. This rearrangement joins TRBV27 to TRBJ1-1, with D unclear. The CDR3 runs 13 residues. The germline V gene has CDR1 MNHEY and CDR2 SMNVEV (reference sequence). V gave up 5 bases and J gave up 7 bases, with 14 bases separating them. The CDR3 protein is CASSPIVSGEAFF. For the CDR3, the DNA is TGTGCCAGCAGTCCCATTGTTTCAGGTGAAGCTTTCTTT.

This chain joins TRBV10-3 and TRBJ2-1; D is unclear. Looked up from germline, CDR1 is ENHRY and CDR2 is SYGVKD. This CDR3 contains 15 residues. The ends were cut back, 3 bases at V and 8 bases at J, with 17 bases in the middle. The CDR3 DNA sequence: TGTGCCATCAGTGATCCTCCTCTCGGTTCCGATGAGCAGTTCTTC. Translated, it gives CAISDPPLGSDEQFF.

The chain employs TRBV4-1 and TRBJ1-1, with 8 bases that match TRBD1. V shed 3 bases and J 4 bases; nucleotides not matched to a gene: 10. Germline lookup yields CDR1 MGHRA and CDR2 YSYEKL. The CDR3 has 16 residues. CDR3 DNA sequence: TGCGCCAGCAGCCACACAACGAACAGGGGGGGCACTGAAGCTTTCTTT. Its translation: CASSHTTNRGGTEAFF.

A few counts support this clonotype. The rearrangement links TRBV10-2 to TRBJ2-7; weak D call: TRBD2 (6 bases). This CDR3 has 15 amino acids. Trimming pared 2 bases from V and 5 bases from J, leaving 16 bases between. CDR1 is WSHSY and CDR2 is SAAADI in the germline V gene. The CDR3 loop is CASSEPGLPTDEQYF. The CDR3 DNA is TGCGCCAGCAGTGAGCCCGGACTACCCACAGACGAGCAGTACTTC.

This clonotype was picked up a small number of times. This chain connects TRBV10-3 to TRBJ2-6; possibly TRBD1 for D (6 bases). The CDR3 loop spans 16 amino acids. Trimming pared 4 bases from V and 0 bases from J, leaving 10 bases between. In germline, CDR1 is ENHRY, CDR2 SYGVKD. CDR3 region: CAISVTGSSGANVLTF. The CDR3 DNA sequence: TGTGCCATCAGTGTAACAGGGAGCTCTGGGGCCAACGTCCTGACTTTC.

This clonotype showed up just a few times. Here the CDR3 DNA reads TGTGCCAGCTCACCGAGTTCGACCCAGTACTTC. Its protein product is CASSPSSTQYF. This chain connects TRBV18 to TRBJ2-5; the D is unclear. CDR1 KGHSH and CDR2 LQKENI come from the germline V gene. With 3 bases removed from V and 7 bases from J, the gap between germline ends came to 6 bases. The CDR3 runs 11 residues.

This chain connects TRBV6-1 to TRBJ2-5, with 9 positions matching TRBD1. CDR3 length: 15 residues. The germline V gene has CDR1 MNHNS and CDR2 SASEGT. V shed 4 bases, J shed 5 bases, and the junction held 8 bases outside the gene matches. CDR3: CASSGSQGAKETQYF. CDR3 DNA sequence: TGTGCCAGCAGTGGTTCACAGGGGGCGAAGGAGACCCAGTACTTC.

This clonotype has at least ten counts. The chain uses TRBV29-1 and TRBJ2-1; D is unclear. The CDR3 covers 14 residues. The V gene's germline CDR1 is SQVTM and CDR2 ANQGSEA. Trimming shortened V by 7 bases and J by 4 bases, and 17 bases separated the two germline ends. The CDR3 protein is CSAVSSPAYNEQFF. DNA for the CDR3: TGCAGCGCTGTTTCAAGCCCTGCATACAATGAGCAGTTCTTC.

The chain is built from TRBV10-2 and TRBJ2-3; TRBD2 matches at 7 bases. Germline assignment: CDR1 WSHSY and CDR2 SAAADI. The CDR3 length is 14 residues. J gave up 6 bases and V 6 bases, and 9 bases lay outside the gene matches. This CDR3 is CASSALLAYDTQYF. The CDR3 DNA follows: TGCGCCAGCAGCGCCCTACTAGCGTACGATACGCAGTATTTT.

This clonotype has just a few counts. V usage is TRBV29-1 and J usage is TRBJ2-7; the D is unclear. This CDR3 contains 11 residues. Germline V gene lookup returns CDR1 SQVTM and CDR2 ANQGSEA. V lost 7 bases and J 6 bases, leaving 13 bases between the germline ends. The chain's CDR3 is CSALRALEQYF. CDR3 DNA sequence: TGCAGCGCTCTAAGGGCTCTCGAGCAGTACTTC.

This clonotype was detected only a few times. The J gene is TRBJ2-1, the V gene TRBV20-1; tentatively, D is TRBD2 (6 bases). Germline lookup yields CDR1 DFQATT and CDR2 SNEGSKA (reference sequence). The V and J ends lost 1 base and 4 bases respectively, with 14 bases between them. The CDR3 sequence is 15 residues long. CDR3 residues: CSARGRDWGYNEQFF. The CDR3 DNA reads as TGCAGTGCTAGAGGGCGGGACTGGGGGTACAATGAGCAGTTCTTC.

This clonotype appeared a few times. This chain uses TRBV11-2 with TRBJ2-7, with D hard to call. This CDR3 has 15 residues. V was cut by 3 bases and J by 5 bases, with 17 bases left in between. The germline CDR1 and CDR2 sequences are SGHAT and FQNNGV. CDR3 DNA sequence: TGTGCCAGCAGCTTCCGGCGGTCCATGCTCGACGAGCAGTACTTC. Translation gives CASSFRRSMLDEQYF.

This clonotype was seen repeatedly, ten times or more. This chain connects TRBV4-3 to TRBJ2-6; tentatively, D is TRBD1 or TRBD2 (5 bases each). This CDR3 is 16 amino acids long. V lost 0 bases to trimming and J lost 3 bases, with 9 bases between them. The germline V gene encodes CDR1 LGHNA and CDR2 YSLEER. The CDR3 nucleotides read TGCGCCAGCAGCCAAGAGGGGGTGGGTGGGGCCAACGTCCTGACTTTC. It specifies CASSQEGVGGANVLTF.

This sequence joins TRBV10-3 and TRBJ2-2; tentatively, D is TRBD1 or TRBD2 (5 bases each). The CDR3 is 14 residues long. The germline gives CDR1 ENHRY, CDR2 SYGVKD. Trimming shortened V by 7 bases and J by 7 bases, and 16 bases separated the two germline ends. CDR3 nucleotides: TGTGCCATCAACGAGAGGCTGAGGGGCGGGGAGCTGTTTTTT. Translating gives CAINERLRGGELFF.

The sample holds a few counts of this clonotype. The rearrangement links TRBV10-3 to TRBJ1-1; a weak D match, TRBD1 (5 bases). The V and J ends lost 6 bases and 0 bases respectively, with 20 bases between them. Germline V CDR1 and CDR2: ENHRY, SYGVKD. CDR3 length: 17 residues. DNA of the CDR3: TGTGCCATCAGGGATATCGGAGTAGGGGTAGTGAACACTGAAGCTTTCTTT. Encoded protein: CAIRDIGVGVVNTEAFF.